Here is one TCR beta chain with its context. This sample was taken from a study of blood T cell repertoires in COVID-19. The cohort comprised adults aged 18 to 89 years residing in 24 US areas. The repertoire was sequenced with immunoSEQ multiplex PCR; TCRdb's copy has only in-frame clones and lacks some. The data show about 200,000 clones, with around 84% seen just once and about 17% held by the top ten. The germline V gene encodes CDR1 LGHNA and CDR2 YNFKEQ. The CDR3 totals 16 residues. V gave up 0 bases and J gave up 9 bases, with 18 bases separating them. Sequenced material: PBMCs or T cells enriched from blood (not recorded which). This chain connects TRBV4-2 to TRBJ2-1, with a possible D match to TRBD1 (7 bases). This receptor was taken from a man between 35 and 55 years old who had recovered from COVID-19. CDR3 in amino acids: CASSQDRAGGKVEQFF. The DNA of the CDR3 is TGTGCCAGCAGCCAAGATCGGGCAGGGGGGAAGGTTGAGCAGTTCTTC.